One sample yielded the 16 T cell receptor beta chains listed below, sequenced in a study of regulatory T cells in long-lasting Graves disease. The time point denotes: newly diagnosed GD, antithyroid drugs for less than 3 months. PBMC RNA was the source of the TCR library. With iRepertoire HTBI primers and Arm-PCR of CDR3 regions, TCR beta libraries were built. MiXCR, applied by TCRdb to the multiplex PCR reads, yields one record per CDR3 protein. This sample has 500,000 to 700,000 distinct CDR3 sequences; 15% to 20% occur once, and the top ten carry 15% to 20%. These data were also filed under a second study, of T cells in Graves' hyperthyroidism and ophthalmopathy.

The sample in question was peripheral blood mononuclear cells (PBMCs), obtained at new diagnosis, from a patient treated with antithyroid drugs. Receptors were obtained from a woman aged 25 to 39 with Graves disease.

This clonotype appeared a few times. This chain links TRBV20-1 with TRBJ2-1; TRBD2 agrees at 7 bases. The CDR3 is 14 amino acids. Germline CDR1 reads DFQATT; CDR2 reads SNEGSKA (reference sequence). CDR3 nucleotide sequence: TGCAGCGGTAGCGGGTCAAGCTCCTACAATGAGCAGTTCTTC. Protein product: CSGSGSSSYNEQFF.

In its sample, this clonotype was seen many times. V gene TRBV9 combines with J gene TRBJ2-3; D is perhaps TRBD1 or TRBD2 (6 bases each). Germline V gene data show CDR1 as SGDLS and CDR2 as YYNGEE. CDR3 size: 15 residues. The V gene lost 4 bases and the J gene lost 1 base, with 13 bases spanning the gap. CDR3 amino acids: CASSPRGGGTDTQYF. CDR3 sequence (DNA): TGTGCCAGCAGCCCCAGGGGAGGCGGCACAGATACGCAGTATTTT.

The table lists this clonotype with many counts. The chain uses TRBV28 and TRBJ2-5; TRBD1 aligns across 12 bases. Germline CDR1 is MDHEN and CDR2 is SYDVKM. The CDR3 spans 17 residues. V was pared by 7 bases and J by 0 bases, with 9 bases of the junction left unmatched. The CDR3: CASTWGTGGAYQETQYF. The CDR3 nucleotides are TGTGCCAGCACCTGGGGGACAGGGGGCGCGTACCAAGAGACCCAGTACTTC.

The table lists this clonotype with many counts. The genes are TRBV24-1 and TRBJ1-5, with a weak D call TRBD1 (5 bases). The germline gives CDR1 KGHDR, CDR2 SFDVKD. Deletions cut 0 bases from V and 4 bases from J, with 12 bases between. There are 16 residues in the CDR3. CDR3 sequence reads: CATSDLGQGENQPQHF. The DNA of the CDR3 is TGTGCCACCAGTGATTTGGGGCAGGGAGAAAATCAGCCCCAGCATTTT.

The V call is TRBV19, the J call TRBJ1-5; tentatively, D is TRBD1 (6 bases). The germline gives CDR1 LNHDA, CDR2 SQIVND (reference sequence). This CDR3 contains 15 residues. The ends were cut back, 7 bases at V and 7 bases at J, with 20 bases in the middle. CDR3 in DNA: TGTGCCAGTACCCGGGGTGGGGTGAGGGGGCAGCCCCAGCATTTT. Its translation: CASTRGGVRGQPQHF. Full variable domain (missing parts from reference TRBV19 and TRBJ1-5): DGGITQSPKYLFRKEGQNVTLSCEQNLNHDAMYWYRQDPGQGLRLIYYSQIVNDFQKGDIAEGYSVSREKKESFPLTVTSAQKNPTAFYLCASTRGGVRGQPQHFGDGTRLSIL.

The chain links TRBV4-1 to TRBJ2-7, with TRBD1 matching over 9 bases. Germline V gene lookup returns CDR1 MGHRA and CDR2 YSYEKL. V trimming: 5 bases; J trimming: 4 bases; junction bases outside the gene matches: 6. This CDR3 comprises 14 residues. The CDR3 region is CASSSGTGNYEQYF. In nucleotides, the CDR3 is TGCGCCAGCAGCTCCGGGACAGGGAATTACGAGCAGTACTTC.

As regards this clonotype: This likely came from a read error, as a far larger clone is one base away. The V gene is TRBV6-2 or TRBV6-3, the J gene TRBJ2-1; 9 bases are a match to TRBD1. The germline V gene encodes CDR1 MNHEY and CDR2 SVGEGT. The CDR3 contains 12 residues. V dropped 5 bases and J dropped 8; count of bases not matched to a gene: 1. The CDR3 sequence: CASSDRGDEQFF. For the CDR3, the DNA is TGTGCCAGCAGTGACAGGGGGGATGAGCAGTTCTTC.

There are many counts of this clonotype. The chain has TRBV6-5 and TRBJ2-2, with TRBD2 matching 8 bases. The germline CDR1 and CDR2 sequences are MNHEY and SVGAGI. CDR3 length: 18 amino acids. J was trimmed by 0 bases and V by 0 bases; bases with no gene match: 6. CDR3 coding DNA: TGTGCCAGCAGTTACTCGCGTCTAGCGGGTGCGAACACCGGGGAGCTGTTTTTT. Translated, it gives CASSYSRLAGANTGELFF.

As concerns this clonotype: The germline gene is not matched at one end of the junction; a read error may be the cause. V and J are TRBV18 and TRBJ1-6; TRBD1 matches 9 bases. The CDR3 is made up of 15 amino acids. Germline CDR1 reads KGHSH; CDR2 reads LQKENI. CDR3 sequence reads: CTSSHRTGENSPLHF. CDR3 sequence (DNA): TGTACCAGCTCACACCGGACAGGGGAAAATTCACCCCTCCACTTT.

This clonotype came up many times. This chain connects TRBV12-3 or TRBV12-4 to TRBJ2-2; maybe TRBD1 (5 bases). V lost 7 bases and J lost 1, with 10 bases in between. This CDR3 comprises 14 residues. CDR3 in amino acids: CASTLGQNTGELFF. The CDR3 nucleotides read TGTGCCAGCACGTTAGGACAGAACACCGGGGAGCTGTTTTTT.

This clonotype was picked up a small number of times. The gene calls are TRBV2 and TRBJ2-6; unclear D gene. CDR3 length equals 15 residues. Trimming took 7 bases from V and 1 from J, leaving 11 bases between them. Looked up from germline, CDR1 is SNHLY and CDR2 is FYNNEI. The CDR3 protein is CASKPLGSGANVLTF. CDR3 coding DNA: TGTGCCAGCAAACCGCTGGGGTCTGGGGCCAACGTCCTGACTTTC.

This clonotype was detected many times. V gene TRBV6-4 combines with J gene TRBJ2-7, with TRBD1 identical over 7 bases. The V segment lost 3 bases and the J segment 3 bases; nucleotides outside the gene matches: 2. The CDR3 is made up of 13 amino acids. Germline CDR1 is MRHNA and CDR2 is SNTAGT. The CDR3 is CASSETGRYEQYF. The CDR3 nucleotides are TGTGCCAGCAGTGAGACAGGGCGCTACGAGCAGTACTTC.

The table lists this clonotype with many counts. The chain uses TRBV6-5 and TRBJ2-7; no clear D gene. This CDR3 comprises 16 residues. Germline loops: CDR1 MNHEY, CDR2 SVGAGI. Trimming took off 2 bases at V and 0 bases at J, with 14 bases between the two ends. The CDR3 DNA reads TGTGCCAGCAGTTACAGAGCTGGTGGTAGCTCCTACGAGCAGTACTTC. Translation gives CASSYRAGGSSYEQYF.

The chain is built from TRBV9 and TRBJ2-3; maybe TRBD1 (6 bases). Trimming left V 0 bases short and J 6 bases short, with 14 bases between. Germline CDR1 reads SGDLS; CDR2 reads YYNGEE. The CDR3 totals 15 residues. CDR3: CASSVGGTPRDTQYF. The CDR3 nucleotides are TGTGCCAGCAGCGTAGGGGGGACACCACGGGATACGCAGTATTTT.

This clonotype has a count of ten or more. This chain connects TRBV29-1 to TRBJ2-7; the match to TRBD2 covers 7 bases. Trimming at V came to 7 bases and at J to 7 bases, leaving 16 bases not matched to a gene. This CDR3 region has 14 residues. CDR1 is SQVTM and CDR2 is ANQGSEA in the germline V gene. CDR3: CSGSGGSLSREQYF. In DNA form, the CDR3 reads TGCAGCGGAAGTGGCGGGAGCCTCTCCCGGGAGCAGTACTTC.

Many counts were recorded for this clonotype. CDR3 DNA sequence: TGTGCCAGCAGCTTAGGCCGATCTGATCAGCCCCAGCATTTT. Translating it yields CASSLGRSDQPQHF. The chain recombines TRBV7-2 with TRBJ1-5; no clear D gene. Trimming cost V 1 base and J 5 bases, with 9 bases left between them. Germline V gives CDR1 SGHTA, CDR2 FQGNSA. This CDR3 is built from 14 residues.